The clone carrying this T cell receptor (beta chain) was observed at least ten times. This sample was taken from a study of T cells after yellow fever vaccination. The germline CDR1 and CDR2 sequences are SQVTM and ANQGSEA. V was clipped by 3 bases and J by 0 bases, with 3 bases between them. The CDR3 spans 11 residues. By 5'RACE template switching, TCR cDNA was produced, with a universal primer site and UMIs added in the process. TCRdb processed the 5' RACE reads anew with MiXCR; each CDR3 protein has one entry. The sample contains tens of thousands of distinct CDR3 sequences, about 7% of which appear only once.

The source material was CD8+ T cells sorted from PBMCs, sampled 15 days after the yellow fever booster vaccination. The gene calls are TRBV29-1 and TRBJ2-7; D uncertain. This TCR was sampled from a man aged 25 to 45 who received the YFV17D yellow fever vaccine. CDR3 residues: CSVEFSYEQYF. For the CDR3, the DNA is TGCAGCGTTGAGTTCTCCTACGAGCAGTACTTC.